Listed here are 11 T cell receptor beta chains from one sample, sequenced in a study of shared clonotypes between healthy human individuals. Profiled with immunoSEQ multiplex PCR; TCRdb holds only in-frame clones, not every one. The repertoire holds 1,400,000 or so clones, with approximately 98.5% as singletons. Source material: naive CD4+ T cells sorted from blood. The sample's subset: CD45RA+ positively selected. Receptor source: a young man in good health.

Written as DNA, the CDR3 is TGTGCCAGCTCACCGTCGAGCGGGAGCGTCAACGAGCAGTACTTC. Protein sequence: CASSPSSGSVNEQYF. The chain carries TRBV18 and TRBJ2-7; TRBD2 agrees at 8 bases. The CDR3 runs 15 residues. The germline gives CDR1 KGHSH, CDR2 LQKENI. Trimming removed 3 bases from V and 5 bases from J; junction bases left unmatched: 9. Variable domain in full (rest from reference TRBV18 and TRBJ2-7): NAGVMQNPRHLVRRRGQEARLRCSPMKGHSHVYWYRQLPEEGLKFMVYLQKENIIDESGMPKERFSAEFPKEGPSILRIQQVVRGDSAAYFCASSPSSGSVNEQYFGPGTRLTVT.

The chain combines TRBV2 with TRBJ1-1; TRBD1 might be the D (5 bases). V gave up 11 bases and J gave up 1 base, with 14 bases separating them. This CDR3 contains 13 residues. Germline V gene sequence: CDR1 SNHLY, CDR2 FYNNEI. The CDR3 loop is CAGTKDGNTEAFF. DNA for the CDR3: TGTGCCGGGACGAAGGACGGGAACACTGAAGCTTTCTTT.

A single count supports this clone. This chain links TRBV18 with TRBJ2-4, with TRBD2 matching over 11 bases. V lost 0 bases, J lost 0 bases, and 7 bases stayed unmatched. Germline V gene data show CDR1 as KGHSH and CDR2 as LQKENI. The CDR3 is made up of 19 amino acids. The CDR3 DNA reads as TGTGCCAGCTCACCACCTGCTAGCGGGAGGTCCCGAGCCAAAAACATTCAGTACTTC. It is translated as CASSPPASGRSRAKNIQYF. The variable domain in full, with the rest retrieved from reference TRBV18 and TRBJ2-4, is NAGVMQNPRHLVRRRGQEARLRCSPMKGHSHVYWYRQLPEEGLKFMVYLQKENIIDESGMPKERFSAEFPKEGPSILRIQQVVRGDSAAYFCASSPPASGRSRAKNIQYFGAGTRLSVL.

The chain is built from TRBV4-3 and TRBJ1-4; D remains unclear. Between the trimmed V and J ends, which lost 0 bases and 4 bases, there was a span of 15 bases. Germline CDR1 reads LGHNA; CDR2 reads YSLEER. This CDR3 region has 17 residues. The DNA of the CDR3 is TGCGCCAGCAGCCAAGACGCCAGGATTGGGCGTAATGAAAAACTGTTTTTT. Translation: CASSQDARIGRNEKLFF.

The chain combines TRBV5-1 with TRBJ1-2; a possible D gene is TRBD1 (5 bases). This CDR3 is built from 15 residues. Germline V gene data show CDR1 as SGHRS and CDR2 as YFSETQ. V was pared by 0 bases and J by 5 bases, with 14 bases between. CDR3: CASSLGGDSFYGYTF. Here the CDR3 DNA reads TGCGCCAGCAGCTTGGGAGGGGATTCCTTTTATGGCTACACCTTC. Full variable domain (outside the CDR3, taken from reference TRBV5-1 and TRBJ1-2): KAGVTQTPRYLIKTRGQQVTLSCSPISGHRSVSWYQQTPGQGLQFLFEYFSETQRNKGNFPGRFSGRQFSNSRSEMNVSTLELGDSALYLCASSLGGDSFYGYTFGSGTRLTVV.

The chain recombines TRBV2 with TRBJ1-1; 7 bases align to TRBD1. Germline V gene sequence: CDR1 SNHLY, CDR2 FYNNEI. The junction had 2 bases not matched to a gene; V was cut back by 7 bases and J by 0 bases. There are 13 residues in the CDR3. CDR3 residues: CASNRGMNTEAFF. The DNA for the CDR3 is TGTGCCAGCAACAGGGGAATGAACACTGAAGCTTTCTTT.

This chain uses TRBV18 with TRBJ2-7; the match to TRBD1 covers 7 bases. V lost 0 bases to trimming and J lost 6 bases; unmatched junction nucleotides: 11. The length of the CDR3 is 16 residues. Germline values: CDR1 KGHSH, CDR2 LQKENI. As DNA, the CDR3 is TGTGCCAGCTCACCACCGGGTAGGGGGCCATTCGCCGAGCAGTACTTC. Translation gives CASSPPGRGPFAEQYF.

The chain carries TRBV5-4 and TRBJ2-5; D is perhaps TRBD1 (5 bases). V was cut by 4 bases and J by 5 bases, with 15 bases left in between. CDR1 is SGHNT, CDR2 YYREEE, per germline (reference sequence). The CDR3 length is 14 residues. As DNA, the CDR3 is TGTGCCAGCAGCCCACAGGAGTTAGGGGAGACCCAGTACTTC. Amino acid sequence: CASSPQELGETQYF.

The genes are TRBV19 and TRBJ2-1; the match to TRBD2 covers 10 bases. J gave up 6 bases and V 2 bases, and 4 bases lay outside the gene matches. The CDR3 runs 15 residues. Germline CDR1 and CDR2: LNHDA and SQIVND (reference sequence). CDR3 nucleotides: TGTGCCAGTAGTATACAACTAGCGGGGCGCAATGAGCAGTTCTTC. Residues: CASSIQLAGRNEQFF.

The chain joins TRBV5-4 to TRBJ2-3, with D maybe TRBD1 (6 bases). The V end lost 5 bases, the J end lost 1 base, and 17 bases lay between the germline ends. Germline V lookup: CDR1 SGHNT, CDR2 YYREEE (reference sequence). The CDR3 runs 16 residues. The CDR3 sequence: CASRPLGARGTDTQYF. Here the CDR3 DNA reads TGTGCCAGCAGACCCCTGGGGGCTAGAGGCACAGATACGCAGTATTTT.

The genes are TRBV5-4 and TRBJ1-1, with unresolved D. Germline values: CDR1 SGHNT, CDR2 YYREEE (reference sequence). The CDR3 consists of 15 residues. V was cut by 0 bases and J by 2 bases, with 11 bases left in between. CDR3 residues: CASSLEAGRNTEAFF. CDR3 DNA sequence: TGTGCCAGCAGCTTGGAGGCGGGAAGAAACACTGAAGCTTTCTTT.